This T cell receptor (beta chain) came from a study of Ad26.COV2.S vaccination and SARS-CoV-2 variants (dated by TCRdb to about 2021). Regarding the study in general: TCRbeta repertoire sequencing was used to assess the specificity and breadth of SARS-CoV-2-reactive T cell receptors after Ad26.COV2.S vaccination. The TCR-sequenced set comprised roughly 30 samples: 19 Ad26.COV2.S vaccine recipients, 5 placebo recipients and 8 SARS-CoV-2 convalescent individuals. The paper as a whole reports these results and caveats: According to the authors, total T cell responses may have been underestimated by the TCR breadth and depth analyses. Substantial breadth of spike-specific CD8+ and CD4+ T cell responses was reported after vaccination. Higher spike-specific TCR breadth was observed in Ad26.COV2.S recipients than in placebo recipients (P = 0.0014). Vaccine and placebo recipients had similar non-spike TCR breadth, a finding consistent with the vaccine containing only spike.

Worth noting for this clone: Its antigen is unknown. Base qualities are not provided; no much larger clone lies one nucleotide away.

Read against the paper, the sample's time point label means: individuals recovered from natural SARS-CoV-2 infection. CDR1 and CDR2 were assigned from the germline V gene as SGHNT and YENEEA. The germline V end is reduced by 4 bases and the J end by 6 bases; junction bases left unmatched: 7. The CDR3 runs 16 residues from the cysteine to the phenylalanine. The retained sequence is limited to the CDR3, 48 bases, with the frame set at the first base. TCRbeta CDR3 regions were sequenced with the immunoSEQ Assay. After extraction, genomic DNA underwent amplification by bias-controlled multiplex PCR, followed by high-throughput sequencing. From the authors' description of their analysis: Collapsing and filtering of sequences were performed to quantify the absolute abundance of each unique TCRbeta CDR3 region. T cell fraction was estimated by normalization of TCRbeta template counts to usable DNA, with usable DNA being measured through amplification of reference genes present in all nucleated cells. Repertoire TCRs were annotated as SARS-CoV-2-specific by exact matching of V gene, CDR3 amino acid sequence and J gene to a known reactive TCR set. The reference SARS-CoV-2 TCR set was obtained from MIRA and was filtered for enrichment in COVID-19-positive ImmuneCODE repertoires, whereby public or cross-reactive TCRs were removed. Using the MIRA antigens, annotated TCRs were further analysed by specific ORF or by position within an ORF. Breadth was defined as annotated unique rearrangements over total unique productive rearrangements; depth was the summed frequency of those rearrangements. TCR breadth was compared between groups using two-sided Wilcoxon rank-sum tests. As stored in TCRdb, this immuneACCESS dataset retains in-frame rearrangements with V and J assigned. A fraction of the clones does not appear; measured against another copy, unresolved V genes explain less than half of the discrepancy, and the remainder lacks a known reason. V and J calls and clone size are copied from that table; D and trimming were computed from the DNA. The sample table lists about 180,000 clones, around 85% of them with a count of one. About 5.9% of the sample goes to the ten largest clones.

The sample was peripheral blood, taken after recovery from COVID-19. In this chain, TRBV11-3 is recombined with TRBJ2-1, with 12 bases in between that match TRBD2. The clonotype originates from a human donor who had recovered from COVID-19. The bases are TGTGCCAGCAGCTGGACTAGCGGGACGGTGGGCAATGAGCAGTTCTTC. This yields the protein CASSWTSGTVGNEQFF.